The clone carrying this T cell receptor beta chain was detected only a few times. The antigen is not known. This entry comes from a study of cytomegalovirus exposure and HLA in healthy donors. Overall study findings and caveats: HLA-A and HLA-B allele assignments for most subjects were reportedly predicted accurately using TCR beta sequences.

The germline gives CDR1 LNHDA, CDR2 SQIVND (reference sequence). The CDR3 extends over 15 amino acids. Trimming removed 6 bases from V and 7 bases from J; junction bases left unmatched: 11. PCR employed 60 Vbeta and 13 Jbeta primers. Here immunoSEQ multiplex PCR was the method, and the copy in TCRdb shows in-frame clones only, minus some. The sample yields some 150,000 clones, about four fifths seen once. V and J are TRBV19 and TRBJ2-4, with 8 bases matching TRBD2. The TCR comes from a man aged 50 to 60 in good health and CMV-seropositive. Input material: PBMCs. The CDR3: CASSRRGPGGNIQYF. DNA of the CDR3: TGTGCCAGTAGCCGACGAGGTCCGGGGGGGAACATTCAGTACTTC.